This T cell receptor beta chain is from a study of blood T cell repertoires in COVID-19. Libraries were prepared by immunoSEQ multiplex PCR; TCRdb keeps only in-frame clonotypes and omits some of them. In the table there are about 210,000 clones, about nine tenths of which are singletons. This clone was counted only a few times. The germline V gene encodes CDR1 SEHNR and CDR2 FQNEAQ (reference sequence). The junction had 4 bases not matched to a gene; V was cut back by 1 base and J by 2 bases. The CDR3 totals 15 residues. Sequenced: peripheral blood. V gene TRBV7-9 combines with J gene TRBJ1-1; 7 positions match TRBD1. The receptor's source is a man aged 35-49 years with acute or convalescent COVID-19. The CDR3 reads CASSLGQGPNTEAFF. CDR3 in DNA: TGTGCCAGCAGCTTAGGACAGGGCCCAAACACTGAAGCTTTCTTT.